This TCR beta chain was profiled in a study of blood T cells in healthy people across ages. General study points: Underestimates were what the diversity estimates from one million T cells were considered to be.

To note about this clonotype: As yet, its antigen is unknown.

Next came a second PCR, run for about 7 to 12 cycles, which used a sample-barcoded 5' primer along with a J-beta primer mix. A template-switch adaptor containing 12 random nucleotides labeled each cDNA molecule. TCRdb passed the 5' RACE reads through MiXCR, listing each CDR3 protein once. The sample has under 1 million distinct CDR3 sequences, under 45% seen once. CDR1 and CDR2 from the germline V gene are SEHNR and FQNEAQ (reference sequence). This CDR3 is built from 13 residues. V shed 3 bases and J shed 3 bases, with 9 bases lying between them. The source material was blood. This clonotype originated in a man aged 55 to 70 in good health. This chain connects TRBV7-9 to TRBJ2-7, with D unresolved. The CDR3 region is CASSFANLYEQYF. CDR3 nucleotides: TGTGCCAGCAGCTTTGCAAATCTCTACGAGCAGTACTTC.